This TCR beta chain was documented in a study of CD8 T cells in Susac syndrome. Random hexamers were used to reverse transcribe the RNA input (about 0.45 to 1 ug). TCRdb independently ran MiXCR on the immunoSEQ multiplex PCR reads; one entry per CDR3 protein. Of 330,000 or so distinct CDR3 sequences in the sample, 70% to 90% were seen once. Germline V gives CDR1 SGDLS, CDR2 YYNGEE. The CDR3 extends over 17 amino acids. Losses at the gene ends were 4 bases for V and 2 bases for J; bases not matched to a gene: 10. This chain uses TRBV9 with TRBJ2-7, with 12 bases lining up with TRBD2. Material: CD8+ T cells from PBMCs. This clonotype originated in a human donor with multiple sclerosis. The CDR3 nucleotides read TGTGCCAGCAGCCCCGGAGGGGGACTAGCGGGTCCCTACGAGCAGTACTTC. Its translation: CASSPGGGLAGPYEQYF.